This TCR beta chain was sequenced in a study of CD8 T cells in ankylosing spondylitis. The authors made TCR beta libraries by quantitative 5'-RACE with molecular barcodes. TCRdb reprocessed the 5' RACE reads via MiXCR and lists one record per CDR3 protein. The sample consists of 300,000 to 400,000 distinct CDR3 sequences, under 25% of them appearing once. Regarding the study as a whole: Existing reports had already noted some motif variants in reactive arthritis synovial fluid and blood. Among TCR beta sequences, a motif of under 10 highly homologous variants appeared characteristic of ankylosing spondylitis blood. Disease-linked clones reportedly concentrated significantly in matched ankylosing spondylitis synovial fluid.

This clonotype was found a few times. What it binds is not known. The TCR sequence derives from a male donor with ankylosing spondylitis. Sample: blood, either unsorted or a sorted T cell fraction (not recorded which).

DNA for the CDR3: TGCGCCAGCAGCTCCCGGGACCCCTCTCTGAACACTGAAGCTTTCTTT. This gives the protein CASSSRDPSLNTEAFF. The V and J genes are TRBV5-1 and TRBJ1-1; D is possibly TRBD1 (5 bases). V lost 3 bases and J lost 0, with 15 bases in between. CDR1 and CDR2 (germline): SGHRS, YFSETQ. This CDR3 region has 16 residues.